Here is one T cell receptor (beta chain) with its context. The antigen it binds to is not known. No quality values exist for individual bases; no much larger clone is one base distant. For sequencing of the TCRbeta CDR3 region, genomic DNA was extracted from the sorted cells. The immunoSEQ Assay was used for sequencing of TCRbeta CDR3 regions. Not all clones reach the TCRdb copy of this immuneACCESS table, which keeps in-frame sequences only. Checked studies attribute under half of the gap to unresolved V genes and leave the rest unexplained. The sample profile shows around 95,000 clones; about 88% of them were found once. 0.15% to 0.2% of the sample lies in the top ten. The trial excluded patients who had a history of autoimmune disease or who were on systemic immunosuppression. In every dose cohort, peripheral blood was drawn for TCR sequencing at baseline, cycle 4 day 1, and cycle 7 day 1. The samples were drawn from a first-in-human, open-label, multicenter phase I dose-escalation trial of ivuxolimab. Adults with locally advanced or metastatic melanoma, renal cell carcinoma, hepatocellular carcinoma or head and neck squamous cell carcinoma were enrolled in the trial. Before TCR sequencing, CD4+ T cells and CD8+ T cells from peripheral blood were sorted into separate populations.

These data come from a study of OX40 agonist ivuxolimab in advanced cancers. For the wider study: Ivuxolimab, which targeted the costimulatory receptor OX40 (CD134), was an agonistic, fully human IgG2 monoclonal antibody. Intravenous ivuxolimab was administered to patients every 2 weeks at six dose levels: 0.01, 0.1, 0.3, 1.5, 3 and 10 mg/kg. Among the roughly 52 dose-escalation patients, about 19 had hepatocellular carcinoma, 15 or so melanoma, 9 renal cell carcinoma and 9 head and neck cancer. In the dose-escalation cohort, approximately 80% of patients were male, and the mean age was approximately 60 years with a range of about 23 to 79. Patients were allowed to have had prior anti-PD-1, anti-PD-L1 or anti-CTLA-4 therapy, and 40% to 45% of the dose-escalation patients had been treated with checkpoint inhibitors. Partial responses were achieved by three dose-escalation patients, of whom one had hepatocellular carcinoma and two had cutaneous melanoma. Peripheral TCRbeta sequencing was intended to test whether TCR sequence diversity was altered and clonal T-cell expansion was caused by ivuxolimab. The paper reports the monotherapy dose-escalation portion (N = 52 patients) of the phase I ivuxolimab trial.

Based on the germline V gene (reference sequence), the CDR1 and CDR2 sequences are LNHNV and YYDKDF. The CDR3 sequence holds 20 residues, the cysteine and phenylalanine included. The DNA shown is the 60-base CDR3, in frame from base 1. Trimming takes 3 bases off V and 2 bases off J; junction bases not matched to a gene: 13. General findings and caveats noted by the study authors: At doses of 0.1 to 3.0 mg/kg, clonal expansion of both CD4+ and CD8+ T cells in blood was seen between baseline and week 6. The antigen specificity of the clonally expanded peripheral T cells was not determined. On average, CD8+ T cells showed more expanded clones than CD4+ T cells after ivuxolimab. Low levels of normalized T-cell clonal expansion were also shown by some nonresponding patients. Partial responders in the 0.1-3.0 mg/kg groups had among the lowest normalized peripheral clonal expansion, especially among CD8+ T cells.

The receptor comes from an adult with an advanced solid tumor such as melanoma, head and neck, liver or kidney cancer. In this chain, TRBV15 is recombined with TRBJ2-3; 14 bases in between match TRBD2. The input for sequencing was CD4+ or CD8+ T cells sorted from blood, taken in a trial of the OX40 agonist ivuxolimab. At the DNA level, the sequence is TGTGCCACCAGCAGTGGGGGACTAGCGGGAGCGGTCCTAAACACAGATACGCAGTATTTT. Its coded protein is CATSSGGLAGAVLNTDTQYF.